The TCR beta chain described here comes from a study of cytomegalovirus exposure and HLA in healthy donors. It was healthy bone marrow donors who served as donors. The CDR3 contains 16 residues. The V segment lost 3 bases and the J segment 3 bases; nucleotides outside the gene matches: 9. Germline values: CDR1 SGHRS, CDR2 YFSETQ. A multiplex PCR was run with 60 Vbeta primers and 13 Jbeta primers. The method was immunoSEQ multiplex PCR; TCRdb's version includes in-frame clones alone and lacks a portion of them. The sample lists some 170,000 clones, 80% to 85% occurring once. V and J are TRBV5-1 and TRBJ2-3, with TRBD2 identical over 8 bases. The sample taken for sequencing was PBMCs. This TCR came from a girl aged 2-15 years in good health and CMV-seropositive. The CDR3 region is CASSSVKSGRTDTQYF. In nucleotides, the CDR3 is TGCGCCAGCAGCTCGGTCAAAAGCGGGAGAACAGATACGCAGTATTTT.